The present T cell receptor beta chain was sequenced within a study of blood T cell repertoires in COVID-19. Study overall: COVID-19 samples from acute and convalescent phases originated in the United States, Italy and Spain. The cDNA or gDNA used as material had been derived from T cells, B-cell-depleted T cells, or PBMCs.

Patients in Seattle were enrolled during active infection, then followed longitudinally. V was clipped by 0 bases and J by 6 bases, with 9 bases between them. The CDR3 runs 14 residues. Germline V lookup: CDR1 SGHRS, CDR2 YFSETQ. Per the authors' pipeline: Amplification from reference gene primers served as the basis for estimated nucleated cell counts. Profiled with immunoSEQ multiplex PCR; TCRdb holds only in-frame clones, not every one. The DNA was the basis for D and trimming; V, J and clone size are from that table. The sample records 250,000 or so clones, approximately 88% being singletons. This TCR was sampled from a woman in her thirties with COVID-19, enrolled during active disease. The rearrangement links TRBV5-1 to TRBJ1-4; no definite D call. The sample comprised peripheral blood. Here the CDR3 reads CASSLVMGYEKLFF. CDR3 sequence (DNA): TGCGCCAGCAGCTTGGTTATGGGCTATGAAAAACTGTTTTTT.